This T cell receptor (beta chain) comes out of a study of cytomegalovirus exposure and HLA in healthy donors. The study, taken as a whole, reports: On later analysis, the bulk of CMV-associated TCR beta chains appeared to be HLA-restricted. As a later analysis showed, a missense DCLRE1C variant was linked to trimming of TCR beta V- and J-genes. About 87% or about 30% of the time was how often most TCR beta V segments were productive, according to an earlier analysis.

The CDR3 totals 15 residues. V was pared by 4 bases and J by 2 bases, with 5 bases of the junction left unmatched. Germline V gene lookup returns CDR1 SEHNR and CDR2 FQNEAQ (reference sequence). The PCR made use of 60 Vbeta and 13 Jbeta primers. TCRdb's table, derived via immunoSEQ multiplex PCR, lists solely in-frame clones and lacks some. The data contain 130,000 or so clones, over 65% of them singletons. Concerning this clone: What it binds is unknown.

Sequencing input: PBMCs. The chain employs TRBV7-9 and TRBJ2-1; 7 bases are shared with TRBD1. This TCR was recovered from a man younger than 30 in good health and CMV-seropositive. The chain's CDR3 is CASSSRQGTYNEQFF. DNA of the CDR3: TGTGCCAGCAGCTCCCGACAGGGTACCTACAATGAGCAGTTCTTC.